These 26 T cell receptor beta chains were all obtained from the same sample, sequenced in a study of identical twins. TCRdb independently ran MiXCR on the 5' RACE reads; one entry per CDR3 protein. The sample carries hundreds of thousands of distinct CDR3 sequences, about 20% recorded once. These same data were also listed under a study on T cells expressing NK-cell markers.

Sequenced material: PBMCs. These TCRs come from a woman aged 18-29 years in good health.

This sequence joins TRBV7-2 and TRBJ2-1, with D hard to call. The V gene lost 3 bases and the J gene lost 2 bases, with 8 bases spanning the gap. CDR1 is SGHTA and CDR2 is FQGNSA in the germline V gene. The CDR3 is made up of 14 amino acids. The CDR3 is CASSFLPTYNEQFF. For the CDR3, the DNA is TGTGCCAGCAGCTTCCTACCAACCTACAATGAGCAGTTCTTC.

The table lists this clonotype with a few counts. The chain employs TRBV20-1 and TRBJ2-3, with 8 bases fitting TRBD2. Trimming cost V 3 bases and J 4 bases; bases outside gene matches: 6. Germline assignment: CDR1 DFQATT and CDR2 SNEGSKA (reference sequence). The CDR3 loop spans 14 amino acids. The CDR3: CSARGPGGSDTQYF. The CDR3 DNA is TGCAGTGCTAGGGGGCCGGGAGGGTCAGATACGCAGTATTTT.

This clonotype was observed many times. This rearrangement joins TRBV29-1 to TRBJ2-2; 9 nucleotides line up with TRBD1. This CDR3 region has 14 residues. The trim removed 7 bases at V and 4 bases at J, leaving 7 bases unmatched. Germline V CDR1 and CDR2: SQVTM, ANQGSEA. This CDR3 reads CSAWGQGGTGELFF. CDR3 nucleotides: TGCAGCGCCTGGGGACAGGGCGGCACCGGGGAGCTGTTTTTT.

This clonotype came up many times. J is TRBJ1-1 and V is TRBV29-1; D unresolved. Trimming took off 5 bases at V and 0 bases at J, with 7 bases between the two ends. From germline, CDR1 is SQVTM and CDR2 ANQGSEA. The CDR3 loop spans 12 amino acids. As DNA, the CDR3 is TGCAGCGTTAAAGGTATGAACACTGAAGCTTTCTTT. Its translation: CSVKGMNTEAFF.

The chain has TRBV5-6 and TRBJ2-7; 9 bases align to TRBD1. CDR3 size: 14 residues. Per germline, CDR1 SGHDT and CDR2 YYEEEE. Losses at the gene ends were 5 bases for V and 6 bases for J; bases not matched to a gene: 9. In DNA form, the CDR3 reads TGTGCCAGCAGACCGGGACAGGGCCTATCCGAGCAGTACTTC. As protein: CASRPGQGLSEQYF.

This clonotype appeared a few times. J is TRBJ1-2 and V is TRBV20-1; D is ambiguous. The CDR3 spans 12 residues. Germline CDR1 and CDR2: DFQATT and SNEGSKA (reference sequence). Trimming left V 0 bases short and J 10 bases short, with 12 bases between. CDR3 DNA sequence: TGCAGTGCTAGAGATGGAAAGGAGGACTACACCTTC. Translation gives CSARDGKEDYTF.

CDR3 loop: CASSSTSRISEQYF. The CDR3 DNA is TGTGCCAGCAGTTCGACTAGCAGGATCTCCGAGCAGTACTTC. The rearrangement uses TRBV27 and TRBJ2-7; 7 positions match TRBD2. The CDR3 sequence is 14 residues long. Germline values: CDR1 MNHEY, CDR2 SMNVEV (reference sequence). Germline trimming cut 4 bases from V and 6 bases from J; bases unmatched to any gene: 9.

The chain couples TRBV18 to TRBJ2-7, with unresolved D. Deletions cut 3 bases from V and 0 bases from J, with 6 bases between. Germline V lookup: CDR1 KGHSH, CDR2 LQKENI. CDR3 length: 13 residues. CDR3 bases: TGTGCCAGCTCACCCTACAACTCCTACGAGCAGTACTTC. It codes for CASSPYNSYEQYF.

This clonotype has just a few counts. Here the CDR3 reads CASSPGHEQFF. The CDR3 DNA sequence: TGCGCCAGCAGCCCGGGACACGAGCAGTTCTTC. The rearrangement uses TRBV5-1 and TRBJ2-1, with a tentative D call TRBD1 (6 bases). The V gene's germline CDR1 is SGHRS and CDR2 YFSETQ. This CDR3 has 11 residues. V was pared by 4 bases and J by 10 bases, with 9 bases between.

The chain joins TRBV6-1 to TRBJ2-7, with TRBD2 identical over 9 bases. The trim removed 6 bases at V and 5 bases at J, leaving 17 bases unmatched. Germline V gives CDR1 MNHNS, CDR2 SASEGT. The CDR3 is 17 amino acids. The CDR3 DNA is TGTGCCAGCAGCCCTAAGATCGGCGGGAGGGCCTTCGACGAGCAGTACTTC. It specifies CASSPKIGGRAFDEQYF.

J is TRBJ2-3 and V is TRBV5-1; TRBD2 agrees at 13 bases. V lost 5 bases, J lost 1 base, and 10 bases stayed unmatched. This CDR3 contains 18 residues. Germline CDR1 reads SGHRS; CDR2 reads YFSETQ. The CDR3 DNA sequence: TGCGCCAGCAGTCCATCTATGACTAGCGGGAGGCGCACAGATACGCAGTATTTT. Translated, it gives CASSPSMTSGRRTDTQYF. The variable domain in full, completed from reference TRBV5-1 and TRBJ2-3, reads KAGVTQTPRYLIKTRGQQVTLSCSPISGHRSVSWYQQTPGQGLQFLFEYFSETQRNKGNFPGRFSGRQFSNSRSEMNVSTLELGDSALYLCASSPSMTSGRRTDTQYFGPGTRLTVL.

This clonotype came up once. V and J are TRBV6-2 or TRBV6-3 and TRBJ2-1; 8 bases fit TRBD2. V was clipped by 8 bases and J by 5 bases; unmatched bases: 11. Germline CDR1 and CDR2: MNHEY and SVGEGT. This CDR3 region has 15 residues. CDR3 sequence reads: CASANGGAGDNEQFF. CDR3 DNA: TGTGCCAGCGCCAACGGTGGAGCGGGAGACAATGAGCAGTTCTTC.

The genes are TRBV18 and TRBJ2-1; TRBD1 aligns across 9 bases. The length of the CDR3 is 15 residues. V trimming: 3 bases; J trimming: 7 bases; junction bases outside the gene matches: 7. Germline V gene lookup returns CDR1 KGHSH and CDR2 LQKENI. CDR3 sequence (DNA): TGTGCCAGCTCACCTCCCGGGACAGGGAGGAATGAGCAGTTCTTC. Translation gives CASSPPGTGRNEQFF. The entire variable domain, with the rest obtained from reference TRBV18 and TRBJ2-1, is as follows: NAGVMQNPRHLVRRRGQEARLRCSPMKGHSHVYWYRQLPEEGLKFMVYLQKENIIDESGMPKERFSAEFPKEGPSILRIQQVVRGDSAAYFCASSPPGTGRNEQFFGPGTRLTVL.

This rearrangement joins TRBV20-1 to TRBJ2-7; TRBD2 matches at 9 bases. J was trimmed by 0 bases and V by 3 bases; bases with no gene match: 3. The CDR3 spans 14 residues. Looked up from germline, CDR1 is DFQATT and CDR2 is SNEGSKA (reference sequence). The CDR3 region has the DNA TGCAGTGCTAGTGAGACTAGCGGCTCCTACGAGCAGTACTTC. Its protein product is CSASETSGSYEQYF.

In its sample, this clonotype was seen a few times. The V and J genes are TRBV20-1 and TRBJ1-2; D possibly corresponds to TRBD1 (6 bases). CDR3 length: 13 residues. The V gene's germline CDR1 is DFQATT and CDR2 SNEGSKA (reference sequence). The V end lost 4 bases, the J end lost 8 bases, and 17 bases lay between the germline ends. The CDR3 DNA sequence: TGCAGTGCTATCATCCGGGACACCTCCGGCTACACCTTC. It codes for CSAIIRDTSGYTF.

This clonotype was counted a few times. The rearrangement links TRBV12-3 or TRBV12-4 to TRBJ2-7; 9 bases are a match to TRBD1. CDR3 length equals 14 residues. J lost 6 bases, V lost 1 base, and 4 bases had no gene match. This CDR3 is CASSLGTGESEQYF. CDR3 nucleotide sequence: TGTGCCAGCAGTTTAGGGACAGGGGAGTCCGAGCAGTACTTC.

This clonotype was detected many times. The chain is built from TRBV7-2 and TRBJ1-6; D not resolved. With 4 bases removed from V and 9 bases from J, the gap between germline ends came to 7 bases. This CDR3 has 12 residues. Germline loops: CDR1 SGHTA, CDR2 FQGNSA. CDR3 in DNA: TGTGCCAGCAGCTCGCCGGGTTCACCCCTCCACTTT. Translation: CASSSPGSPLHF.

A few counts support this clonotype. The CDR3 DNA reads as TGTGCCAGCAGAGAATTTTGGAGGACGAGGTCCTACAATGAGCAGTTCTTC. Protein product: CASREFWRTRSYNEQFF. This chain links TRBV27 with TRBJ2-1, with D possibly matching TRBD2 (5 bases). V was cut by 6 bases and J by 1 base, with 19 bases left in between. This CDR3 comprises 17 residues. Germline V gene sequence: CDR1 MNHEY, CDR2 SMNVEV (reference sequence).

This clonotype was seen repeatedly, ten times or more. V is TRBV20-1 and J is TRBJ2-3; possible D gene TRBD1, 5 bases. The CDR3 length is 13 residues. Germline CDR1 is DFQATT and CDR2 is SNEGSKA (reference sequence). V was shortened by 2 bases and J by 4 bases, with 10 bases between the two germline ends. The CDR3, as DNA: TGCAGTGCTAGACGTGGGGCAGCAGATACGCAGTATTTT. Protein: CSARRGAADTQYF.

This clonotype was recorded a few times. V is TRBV20-1 and J is TRBJ2-7; TRBD1 matches 10 bases. CDR1 DFQATT and CDR2 SNEGSKA come from the germline V gene (reference sequence). J gave up 5 bases and V 6 bases, and 7 bases lay outside the gene matches. CDR3 size: 13 residues. The CDR3 DNA sequence: TGCAGTGCGGATAGGGACAGGGGCCACGAGCAGTACTTC. Translated: CSADRDRGHEQYF.

This chain uses TRBV7-3 with TRBJ2-7; tentatively, D is TRBD2 (6 bases). V was cut by 3 bases and J by 6 bases, with 12 bases left in between. This CDR3 is 13 amino acids long. CDR1 is SGHTA and CDR2 is FQGTGA in the germline V gene. The CDR3 region has the DNA TGTGCCAGCAGCTTTACCCAGGGAGGCGAGCAGTACTTC. It translates to CASSFTQGGEQYF.

In its sample, this clonotype was seen a few times. The rearrangement uses TRBV7-2 and TRBJ2-7; D remains unclear. V lost 6 bases and J lost 8, with 11 bases in between. CDR1 SGHTA and CDR2 FQGNSA come from the germline V gene. The CDR3 loop spans 11 amino acids. Here the CDR3 DNA reads TGTGCCAGCAGTGTTACGACTCAGCAGTACTTC. Amino acid sequence: CASSVTTQQYF.

A few counts support this clonotype. This chain joins TRBV5-1 and TRBJ2-7, with 14 bases identical to TRBD2. This CDR3 comprises 18 residues. The germline V gene has CDR1 SGHRS and CDR2 YFSETQ. With V trimmed by 4 bases and J by 0 bases, 9 bases remained unmatched. Here the CDR3 reads CASSQGTSGRQSSYEQYF. CDR3 nucleotides: TGCGCCAGCAGCCAAGGGACTAGCGGGAGACAGAGCTCCTACGAGCAGTACTTC.

This clonotype was observed a few times. The rearrangement uses TRBV12-3 or TRBV12-4 and TRBJ2-3, with a possible D match to TRBD2 (6 bases). Trimming pared 8 bases from V and 3 bases from J, leaving 15 bases between. This CDR3 region has 14 residues. In DNA, the CDR3 is TGTGCCAGCCGCGCCCGGCGGGAAACAGATACGCAGTATTTT. This encodes CASRARRETDTQYF.

In this sample, this clonotype turned up a few times. The gene calls are TRBV10-3 and TRBJ2-1; D is unclear. V lost 10 bases, J lost 0 bases, and 13 bases lay in between. Germline-derived CDR1 and CDR2 are ENHRY and SYGVKD. The CDR3 length is 14 residues. Written as DNA, the CDR3 is TGTGCCAGCTCGGGCAAAGCCTCCTACAATGAGCAGTTCTTC. Its translation is CASSGKASYNEQFF.

Many counts were recorded for this clonotype. The chain couples TRBV20-1 to TRBJ1-1; a possible D gene is TRBD1 (5 bases). V dropped 3 bases and J dropped 5 bases, with 10 bases sitting between them. The germline gives CDR1 DFQATT, CDR2 SNEGSKA (reference sequence). This CDR3 is 12 amino acids long. The CDR3 sequence: CSARPGSTEAFF. The CDR3 DNA is TGCAGTGCTAGGCCAGGGTCGACTGAAGCTTTCTTT.